Listed here are 27 T cell receptor beta chains from one sample, sequenced in a study of cytomegalovirus exposure and HLA in healthy donors. In the PCR, 60 Vbeta and 13 Jbeta primers were used. TCRdb's copy holds only in-frame clones and misses some; the assay was immunoSEQ multiplex PCR. The repertoire holds approximately 140,000 clones, with approximately 80% as singletons. Source material: PBMCs. The receptors derive from a woman aged 45 to 65 in good health and CMV-seronegative.

The rearrangement uses TRBV7-2 and TRBJ1-3; D unclear. CDR3 size: 14 residues. Germline values: CDR1 SGHTA, CDR2 FQGNSA. Trimming cost V 1 base and J 2 bases, with 6 bases left between them. This CDR3 is CASSLGATGNTIYF. In nucleotides, the CDR3 is TGTGCCAGCAGCTTAGGGGCTACTGGAAACACCATATATTTT.

The chain has TRBV5-1 and TRBJ1-4; D ambiguous. Germline V CDR1 and CDR2: SGHRS, YFSETQ. V was cut by 2 bases and J by 7 bases, with 12 bases left in between. The CDR3 length is 14 residues. DNA of the CDR3: TGCGCCAGCAGCTTTTACGGCGGAGTTGAAAAACTGTTTTTT. Translation: CASSFYGGVEKLFF. The entire variable domain, with the rest obtained from reference TRBV5-1 and TRBJ1-4, is as follows: KAGVTQTPRYLIKTRGQQVTLSCSPISGHRSVSWYQQTPGQGLQFLFEYFSETQRNKGNFPGRFSGRQFSNSRSEMNVSTLELGDSALYLCASSFYGGVEKLFFGSGTQLSVL.

The rearrangement links TRBV5-1 to TRBJ1-6, with D hard to call. The CDR3 has 16 residues. Trimming cost V 3 bases and J 0 bases, with 10 bases left between them. Germline values: CDR1 SGHRS, CDR2 YFSETQ. The CDR3 DNA reads TGCGCCAGCAGCTACCTCACAAGCTCCTATAATTCACCCCTCCACTTT. This sequence encodes CASSYLTSSYNSPLHF. Complete variable domain (other parts from reference TRBV5-1 and TRBJ1-6): KAGVTQTPRYLIKTRGQQVTLSCSPISGHRSVSWYQQTPGQGLQFLFEYFSETQRNKGNFPGRFSGRQFSNSRSEMNVSTLELGDSALYLCASSYLTSSYNSPLHFGNGTRLTVT.

This clone has just a few counts. The genes are TRBV7-2 and TRBJ2-6; 8 bases match TRBD2. The germline V gene has CDR1 SGHTA and CDR2 FQGNSA. The CDR3 extends over 18 amino acids. Trimming removed 5 bases from V and 0 bases from J; junction bases left unmatched: 9. The chain's CDR3 is CASSPDSGESSGANVLTF. CDR3 nucleotide sequence: TGTGCCAGCAGCCCAGATAGCGGGGAGAGCTCTGGGGCCAACGTCCTGACTTTC.

The CDR3 DNA reads TGTGCCAGCAGCCCACAGGATTACGAGCAGTACTTC. Translation: CASSPQDYEQYF. The genes are TRBV14 and TRBJ2-7, with D possibly being TRBD1 (5 bases). The CDR3 contains 12 residues. V shed 4 bases and J shed 4 bases, with 8 bases lying between them. Germline V gives CDR1 SGHDN, CDR2 FVKESK.

The rearrangement joins TRBV6-6 to TRBJ1-3; D not resolved. Germline CDR1 MNHNY, CDR2 SVGAGI (reference sequence). The CDR3 consists of 16 residues. V lost 0 bases and J lost 2, with 11 bases in between. CDR3 sequence reads: CASSYSAGSAGNTIYF. CDR3 DNA sequence: TGTGCCAGCAGTTACTCCGCGGGATCAGCTGGAAACACCATATATTTT.

This clone has a handful of counts. V usage is TRBV7-9 and J usage is TRBJ1-3; D is perhaps TRBD1 (5 bases). Germline CDR1 reads SEHNR; CDR2 reads FQNEAQ (reference sequence). V lost 5 bases and J lost 2, with 13 bases in between. CDR3 length: 15 residues. CDR3 protein: CASSRIQGPGNTIYF. The CDR3, as DNA: TGTGCCAGCAGCCGAATTCAGGGTCCTGGAAACACCATATATTTT.

The chain is built from TRBV19 and TRBJ1-1; TRBD1 agrees at 11 bases. In germline, CDR1 is LNHDA, CDR2 SQIVND (reference sequence). With V trimmed by 7 bases and J by 5 bases, 6 bases remained unmatched. CDR3 length equals 14 residues. In DNA, the CDR3 is TGTGCCAGTACCAGGGACAGGGGGTGGACTGAAGCTTTCTTT. This gives the protein CASTRDRGWTEAFF. The full variable domain, with the rest looked up from reference TRBV19 and TRBJ1-1, is DGGITQSPKYLFRKEGQNVTLSCEQNLNHDAMYWYRQDPGQGLRLIYYSQIVNDFQKGDIAEGYSVSREKKESFPLTVTSAQKNPTAFYLCASTRDRGWTEAFFGQGTRLTVV.

Only one count was recorded for this clone. This CDR3 reads CASSLALQGTTGNTIYF. The CDR3 bases are TGCGCCAGCAGCTTGGCCCTACAGGGCACCACTGGAAACACCATATATTTT. The rearrangement links TRBV5-1 to TRBJ1-3; the D gene is possibly TRBD1 (6 bases). The CDR3 is 17 amino acids. Trimming stripped 0 bases from V and 2 bases from J, with 15 bases between. Looked up from germline, CDR1 is SGHRS and CDR2 is YFSETQ. The full variable domain, in which reference TRBV5-1 and TRBJ1-3 provide the parts outside the CDR3, is KAGVTQTPRYLIKTRGQQVTLSCSPISGHRSVSWYQQTPGQGLQFLFEYFSETQRNKGNFPGRFSGRQFSNSRSEMNVSTLELGDSALYLCASSLALQGTTGNTIYFGEGSWLTVV.

The chain recombines TRBV5-1 with TRBJ2-1; 11 nucleotides agree with TRBD2. The CDR3 has 15 amino acids. V was clipped by 1 base and J by 5 bases; unmatched bases: 2. CDR1 and CDR2 (germline): SGHRS, YFSETQ. The CDR3 spells CASSLLLAGDNEQFF. The CDR3 DNA reads TGCGCCAGCAGCTTGCTACTAGCGGGGGACAATGAGCAGTTCTTC.

J is TRBJ1-2 and V is TRBV2; D may be TRBD1 (5 bases). This CDR3 spans 16 amino acids. Trimming removed 0 bases from V and 2 bases from J, with 13 bases in between. The V gene's germline CDR1 is SNHLY and CDR2 FYNNEI. The CDR3 loop reads CASSEAHGGVNYGYTF. The CDR3 DNA reads as TGTGCCAGCAGTGAAGCGCACGGGGGGGTAAACTATGGCTACACCTTC.

The chain employs TRBV10-3 and TRBJ2-7, with TRBD1 matching 8 bases. V trimming: 6 bases; J trimming: 3 bases; junction bases outside the gene matches: 4. This CDR3 is 13 amino acids long. Germline-derived CDR1 and CDR2 are ENHRY and SYGVKD. CDR3 residues: CAISRDRSYEQYF. CDR3 DNA sequence: TGTGCCATCAGCCGGGACAGGAGCTACGAGCAGTACTTC.

Comments on this clone: One end of the junction fails to match germline, which may point to a read error. The same CDR3 arises from other DNA sequences in this sample as well. The rearrangement joins TRBV5-5 to TRBJ2-7, with 7 bases aligning to TRBD1. This CDR3 has 14 residues. The germline CDR1 and CDR2 sequences are SGHKS and YYEKEE (reference sequence). The CDR3 here is CASSLVGTDYEQYF. DNA of the CDR3: TGTGCCAGCAGCTTGGTTGGGACAGACTACGAGCAGTACTTT.

The genes are TRBV4-1 and TRBJ2-1; maybe TRBD1 (6 bases). The CDR3 loop spans 17 amino acids. Germline CDR1 and CDR2: MGHRA and YSYEKL. V gave up 4 bases and J gave up 5 bases, with 21 bases separating them. DNA for the CDR3: TGCGCCAGCAGCCCAAGGGGCGTCAGGGGTCTCGACAATGAGCAGTTCTTC. It encodes CASSPRGVRGLDNEQFF.

This chain uses TRBV6-1 with TRBJ1-1; tentative D call: TRBD1 (6 bases). The CDR3 extends over 15 amino acids. CDR1 is MNHNS, CDR2 SASEGT, per germline. V was pared by 8 bases and J by 5 bases, with 21 bases between. The CDR3 bases are TGTGCCAGCGGTTTCATGGGGGGGCGGGGGACTGAAGCTTTCTTT. Residues: CASGFMGGRGTEAFF.

This rearrangement joins TRBV19 to TRBJ2-7; 12 bases line up with TRBD1. The CDR3 extends over 14 amino acids. V was clipped by 5 bases and J by 6 bases; unmatched bases: 5. Germline lookup yields CDR1 LNHDA and CDR2 SQIVND (reference sequence). The CDR3 sequence: CASSPGQGAGEQYF. CDR3 bases: TGTGCCAGTAGTCCGGGACAGGGGGCGGGCGAGCAGTACTTC.

V and J are TRBV6-6 and TRBJ1-1; 7 nucleotides match TRBD1. With 5 bases clipped from V and 4 bases from J, the junction kept 10 bases outside the gene matches. Germline-derived CDR1 and CDR2 are MNHNY and SVGAGI (reference sequence). The CDR3 totals 15 residues. The chain's CDR3 is CASSPTTGAPTEAFF. The CDR3 DNA follows: TGTGCCAGCAGTCCTACAACAGGGGCCCCCACTGAAGCTTTCTTT.

The DNA for the CDR3 is TGCGCCAGCAGCCTTTATGAGGGCTCGGGGTCACCCCTCCACTTT. This codes for CASSLYEGSGSPLHF. The chain is built from TRBV5-1 and TRBJ1-6, with D unresolved. V was pared by 4 bases and J by 10 bases, with 18 bases between. The germline gives CDR1 SGHRS, CDR2 YFSETQ. The CDR3 has 15 amino acids.

This clone turned up a few times. The V gene is TRBV25-1, the J gene TRBJ1-5; tentative D call: TRBD1 (6 bases). The CDR3 contains 14 residues. CDR1 MGHDK and CDR2 SYGVNS come from the germline V gene. Trimming shortened V by 6 bases and J by 3 bases, and 12 bases separated the two germline ends. CDR3 region: CASSPGHFNQPQHF. CDR3 DNA: TGTGCCAGCAGCCCGGGACACTTCAATCAGCCCCAGCATTTT.

This clone was picked up a small number of times. V usage is TRBV4-3 and J usage is TRBJ2-7, with D possibly matching TRBD1 (5 bases). V shed 0 bases and J shed 2 bases, with 14 bases lying between them. The length of the CDR3 is 16 residues. Germline V lookup: CDR1 LGHNA, CDR2 YSLEER. As DNA, the CDR3 is TGCGCCAGCAGCCAAGATGGGGCAGGGATGCCCTACGAGCAGTACTTC. The encoded protein is CASSQDGAGMPYEQYF.

V usage is TRBV7-3 and J usage is TRBJ2-2, with 15 nucleotides matching TRBD2. V gave up 5 bases and J gave up 6 bases; unmatched junction bases: 4. The CDR3 extends over 16 amino acids. The germline gives CDR1 SGHTA, CDR2 FQGTGA. CDR3 coding DNA: TGTGCCAGCAGCCAGGGGACTAGCGGGGGGCCCGGGGAGCTGTTTTTT. Amino acid sequence: CASSQGTSGGPGELFF.

The chain uses TRBV7-9 and TRBJ1-5; 7 bases agree with TRBD1. The CDR3 sequence is 14 residues long. Per germline, CDR1 SEHNR and CDR2 FQNEAQ (reference sequence). V lost 5 bases to trimming and J lost 6 bases; unmatched junction nucleotides: 7. In nucleotides, the CDR3 is TGTGCCAGCAGCGACAGGGAAAGAGGTCAGCCCCAGCATTTT. It specifies CASSDRERGQPQHF.

The CDR3 DNA follows: TGTGCCAGCAGTTACTCCAGGGACAGTACGCAGTATTTT. The encoded protein is CASSYSRDSTQYF. This chain joins TRBV6-5 and TRBJ2-3, with TRBD1 matching 7 bases. There are 13 residues in the CDR3. With V trimmed by 0 bases and J by 8 bases, 2 bases remained unmatched. The germline gives CDR1 MNHEY, CDR2 SVGAGI.

The CDR3: CAWSVGEGARETQYF. CDR3 in DNA: TGTGCCTGGAGTGTGGGAGAGGGAGCAAGAGAGACCCAGTACTTC. The rearrangement uses TRBV30 and TRBJ2-5; D may be TRBD2 (5 bases). CDR3 size: 15 residues. Germline V lookup: CDR1 GTSNPN, CDR2 SVGIG (reference sequence). The germline V and J ends were trimmed by 0 bases and 4 bases, with 15 bases remaining between them.

This clone was found a few times. The chain is built from TRBV7-9 and TRBJ1-1, with 8 bases fitting TRBD1. The CDR3 contains 13 residues. V gave up 5 bases and J gave up 7 bases; unmatched junction bases: 6. From germline, CDR1 is SEHNR and CDR2 FQNEAQ (reference sequence). CDR3 nucleotide sequence: TGTGCCAGCAGCCCCGGGACAGGCTTTGAAGCTTTCTTT. The encoded protein is CASSPGTGFEAFF.

The chain recombines TRBV2 with TRBJ2-7; 8 bases align to TRBD2. This CDR3 has 15 residues. The trim removed 6 bases at V and 0 bases at J, leaving 7 bases unmatched. Germline CDR1 SNHLY, CDR2 FYNNEI. CDR3 nucleotides: TGTGCCAGCAGCACGGGGGGGGGTAGCTCCTACGAGCAGTACTTC. Encoded protein: CASSTGGGSSYEQYF.

The chain links TRBV15 to TRBJ1-5; a possible D gene is TRBD1 (6 bases). The CDR3 consists of 16 residues. Deletions cut 0 bases from V and 6 bases from J, with 15 bases between. In germline, CDR1 is LNHNV, CDR2 YYDKDF (reference sequence). The CDR3 here is CATSRDGGGGGQPQHF. The CDR3 DNA reads as TGTGCCACCAGCAGAGATGGGGGGGGCGGGGGTCAGCCCCAGCATTTT.